The rows below give T cell receptor beta chains drawn from one sample of a study of blood T cell repertoires in COVID-19. Measured with immunoSEQ multiplex PCR; TCRdb has only the in-frame clones, and not every one. The sample carries 400,000 to 550,000 clones, about 90% recorded once. Sequenced material: PBMCs or T cells enriched from blood (not recorded which). The receptors were sampled from a woman between 18 and 29 years old with acute COVID-19. The CDR3 runs from the conserved cysteine through the conserved F or W. D genes are given only for firm matches. Expanded clones are given a class, and other clones once, few, many or no size at all.

j_gene | abundance | v_gene | d_gene | CDR3nt | CDR3aa
TRBJ1-4 | few | TRBV5-1 | . | TGCGCCAGCAGCTACCGGGATGGGAGCGAAAAACTGTTTTTT | CASSYRDGSEKLFF
TRBJ1-2 | . | TRBV7-6 | TRBD1 | TGTGCCAGCAGTTTCTCCGACAGGGCGTCCTATGGCTACACCTTC | CASSFSDRASYGYTF
TRBJ1-6 | . | TRBV27 | TRBD1 | TGTGCCAGCAGTTACACCAGGGACAGAAATTCACCCCTCCACTTT | CASSYTRDRNSPLHF
TRBJ2-7 | . | TRBV7-2 | . | TGTGCCAGCAGCTTGGACAGACACTACGAGCAGTACTTC | CASSLDRHYEQYF
TRBJ1-5 | . | TRBV19 | TRBD1 | TGTGCCAGTACCACAAGGGGGACAGGGATGATAGGCCAGCCCCAGCATTTT | CASTTRGTGMIGQPQHF
TRBJ2-1 | . | TRBV10-1 | TRBD1 | TGCGCCAGGAGTGCCGACAGGGGGCGCACGAATGAGCAGTTCTTC | CARSADRGRTNEQFF
TRBJ1-3 | . | TRBV24-1 | . | TGTGCCACCAGTGACAGCTCTGGAAACACCATATATTTT | CATSDSSGNTIYF
TRBJ2-5 | . | TRBV6-5 | . | TGTGCCAGCACAGGCCCCCTCCAAGAGACCCAGTACTTC | CASTGPLQETQYF
TRBJ1-1 | . | TRBV28 | . | TGTGCCAGCAGCCCTGGAGTTGGCACTGAAGCTTTCTTT | CASSPGVGTEAFF
TRBJ1-1 | once | TRBV6-5 | . | TGTGCCAGCAGTTACACACAGGTCGGCACTGAAGCTTTCTTT | CASSYTQVGTEAFF
TRBJ2-5 | . | TRBV3-1/TRBV3-2 | . | TGTGCCAGCAGCCAAGGTCGTGAGACCCAGTACTTC | CASSQGRETQYF
TRBJ2-2 | . | TRBV6-5 | TRBD2 | TGTGCCAGCCTACGCGGGGGGATTAACACCGGGGAGCTGTTTTTT | CASLRGGINTGELFF
TRBJ1-2 | . | TRBV29-1 | TRBD1 | TGCAGCGTAGCCTGGACAGGGTTTGGTGGCTACACCTTC | CSVAWTGFGGYTF
TRBJ2-3 | . | TRBV7-3 | TRBD2 | TGTGCCAGCAGCTTAACGCGTAGCGGGGAGGATACGCAGTATTTT | CASSLTRSGEDTQYF
TRBJ2-7 | . | TRBV5-6 | TRBD1 | TGTGCCAGCAGCTTGGGCATGGGACAGTACTTCGAGCAGTACTTC | CASSLGMGQYFEQYF